Listed here are 10 T cell receptor beta chains from one sample, sequenced in a study of early T cells in non-severe SARS-CoV-2 infection. A single record per CDR3 protein comes from TCRdb applying MiXCR to the 5' RACE reads. Of over 45,000 distinct CDR3 sequences in the sample, approximately 5.6% are singletons; the top ten hold around 4.1%. The source material was whole blood. The receptor source for this set is an adult who was a healthcare worker with PCR-confirmed SARS-CoV-2 infection or an uninfected control (not recorded which).

The chain combines TRBV4-1 with TRBJ1-2, with D unclear. V dropped 1 base and J dropped 0 bases, with 15 bases sitting between them. The CDR3 has 17 residues. The germline V gene has CDR1 MGHRA and CDR2 YSYEKL. CDR3 in amino acids: CASSQGLESTANYGYTF. The DNA of the CDR3 is TGCGCCAGCAGCCAAGGGCTAGAGTCTACAGCTAACTATGGCTACACCTTC.

The CDR3 DNA reads TGTGCCACATTACTGTCCGGACTTTACAATCAGCCCCAGCATTTT. Protein sequence: CATLLSGLYNQPQHF. The chain links TRBV19 to TRBJ1-5; D uncertain. The CDR3 covers 15 residues. CDR1 is LNHDA, CDR2 SQIVND, per germline (reference sequence). The V gene lost 10 bases and the J gene lost 3 bases, with 19 bases spanning the gap. The full variable domain, completed using reference TRBV19 and TRBJ1-5, is DGGITQSPKYLFRKEGQNVTLSCEQNLNHDAMYWYRQDPGQGLRLIYYSQIVNDFQKGDIAEGYSVSREKKESFPLTVTSAQKNPTAFYLCATLLSGLYNQPQHFGDGTRLSIL.

In this sample, this clonotype turned up many times. The V gene is TRBV5-1, the J gene TRBJ2-3; 7 bases map to TRBD1. CDR3 length: 15 residues. Germline CDR1 and CDR2: SGHRS and YFSETQ. J gave up 4 bases and V 3 bases, and 8 bases lay outside the gene matches. The CDR3 nucleotides read TGCGCCAGCAGCTCACATGACAGGGAGCCAGATACGCAGTATTTT. Its protein product is CASSSHDREPDTQYF.

This clonotype was detected ten times or more. This chain uses TRBV12-3 or TRBV12-4 with TRBJ1-5; D is perhaps TRBD1 (6 bases). Trimming pared 6 bases from V and 1 base from J, leaving 13 bases between. CDR3 length equals 15 residues. The CDR3 DNA is TGTGCCAGCAGGCCGCAGGGGACGAGCAATCAGCCCCAGCATTTT. Encoded protein: CASRPQGTSNQPQHF.

The chain combines TRBV4-2 with TRBJ1-6, with TRBD1 matching over 10 bases. Germline loops: CDR1 LGHNA, CDR2 YNFKEQ. This CDR3 has 16 amino acids. V was clipped by 3 bases and J by 9 bases; unmatched bases: 8. The CDR3 here is CASSQTGGGPASPLHF. The CDR3 DNA sequence: TGTGCCAGCAGCCAGACAGGGGGCGGGCCGGCTTCACCCCTCCACTTT.

The chain couples TRBV5-1 to TRBJ2-6; TRBD2 is a possible D gene (6 bases). The germline V gene encodes CDR1 SGHRS and CDR2 YFSETQ. This CDR3 region has 15 residues. The V and J ends lost 7 bases and 0 bases respectively, with 11 bases between them. CDR3 bases: TGCGCCAGCGGGACTTCGAGCTCTGGGGCCAACGTCCTGACTTTC. The encoded protein is CASGTSSSGANVLTF.

Ten or more counts support this clonotype. The J gene is TRBJ2-1, the V gene TRBV6-4; 7 bases agree with TRBD1. Germline values: CDR1 MRHNA, CDR2 SNTAGT. The CDR3 length is 15 residues. J was trimmed by 2 bases and V by 8 bases; bases with no gene match: 9. The CDR3 DNA reads TGTGCCAGCGCTAGGGACAGCCAAACCTACAATGAGCAGTTCTTC. It translates to CASARDSQTYNEQFF.

The table lists this clonotype with many counts. The J gene is TRBJ2-7, the V gene TRBV10-3, with 9 bases that match TRBD2. This CDR3 is 14 amino acids long. J was trimmed by 2 bases and V by 10 bases; bases with no gene match: 9. Germline values: CDR1 ENHRY, CDR2 SYGVKD. CDR3 nucleotides: TGTGCCAGCCAAGCGGGAGGAAGCCCCTACGAGCAGTACTTC. Translated, it gives CASQAGGSPYEQYF.

This clonotype was picked up many times. V and J are TRBV5-1 and TRBJ2-5; D ambiguous. Germline V gene sequence: CDR1 SGHRS, CDR2 YFSETQ. This CDR3 spans 14 amino acids. Between the trimmed V and J ends, which lost 2 bases and 1 base, there was a span of 9 bases. Written as DNA, the CDR3 is TGCGCCAGCAGCTTTTCAGCTACCCAAGAGACCCAGTACTTC. It specifies CASSFSATQETQYF.

This clonotype was seen at least ten times. The genes are TRBV27 and TRBJ2-7, with a weak D call TRBD2 (6 bases). Germline V lookup: CDR1 MNHEY, CDR2 SMNVEV (reference sequence). This CDR3 has 14 residues. V shed 6 bases and J shed 0 bases, with 12 bases lying between them. The CDR3 spells CASSLLTSSYEQYF. The CDR3, as DNA: TGTGCCAGCAGCCTCCTGACTAGCTCCTACGAGCAGTACTTC.